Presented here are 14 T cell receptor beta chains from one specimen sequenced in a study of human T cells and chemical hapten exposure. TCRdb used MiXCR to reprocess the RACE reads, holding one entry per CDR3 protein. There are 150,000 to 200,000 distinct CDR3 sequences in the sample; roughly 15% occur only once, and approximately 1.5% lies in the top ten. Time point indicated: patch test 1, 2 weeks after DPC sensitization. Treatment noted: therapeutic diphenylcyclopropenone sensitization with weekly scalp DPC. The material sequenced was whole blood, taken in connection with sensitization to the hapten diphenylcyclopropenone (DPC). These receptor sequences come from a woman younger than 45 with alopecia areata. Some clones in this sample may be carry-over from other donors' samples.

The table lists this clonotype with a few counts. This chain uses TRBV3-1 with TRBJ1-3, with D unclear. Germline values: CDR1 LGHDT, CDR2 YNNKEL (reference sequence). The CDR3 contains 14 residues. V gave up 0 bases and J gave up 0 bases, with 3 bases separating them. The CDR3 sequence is CASSQDGSGNTIYF. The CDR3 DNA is TGTGCCAGCAGCCAAGACGGCTCTGGAAACACCATATATTTT.

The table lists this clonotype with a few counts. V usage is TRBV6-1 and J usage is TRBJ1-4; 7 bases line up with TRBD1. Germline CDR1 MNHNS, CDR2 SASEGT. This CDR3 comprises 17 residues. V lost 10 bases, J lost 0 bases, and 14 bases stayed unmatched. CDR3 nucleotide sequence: TGTGCCACTCAAAAGGACAGGTTGGGTACAACTAATGAAAAACTGTTTTTT. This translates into CATQKDRLGTTNEKLFF.

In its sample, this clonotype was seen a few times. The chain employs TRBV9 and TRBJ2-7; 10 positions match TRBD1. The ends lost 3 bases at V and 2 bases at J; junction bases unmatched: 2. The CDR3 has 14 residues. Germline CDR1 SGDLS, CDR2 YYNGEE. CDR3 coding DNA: TGTGCCAGCAGCGCGACAGGGGGCACCTACGAGCAGTACTTC. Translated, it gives CASSATGGTYEQYF. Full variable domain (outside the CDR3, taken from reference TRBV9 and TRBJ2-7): DSGVTQTPKHLITATGQRVTLRCSPRSGDLSVYWYQQSLDQGLQFLIQYYNGEERAKGNILERFSAQQFPDLHSELNLSSLELGDSALYFCASSATGGTYEQYFGPGTRLTVT.

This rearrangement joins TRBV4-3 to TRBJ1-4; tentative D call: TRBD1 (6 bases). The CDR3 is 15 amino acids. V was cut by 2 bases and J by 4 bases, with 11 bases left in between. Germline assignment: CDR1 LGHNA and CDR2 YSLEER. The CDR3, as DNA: TGCGCCAGCAGCCAAACTAGGACAGTTAATGAAAAACTGTTTTTT. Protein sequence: CASSQTRTVNEKLFF.

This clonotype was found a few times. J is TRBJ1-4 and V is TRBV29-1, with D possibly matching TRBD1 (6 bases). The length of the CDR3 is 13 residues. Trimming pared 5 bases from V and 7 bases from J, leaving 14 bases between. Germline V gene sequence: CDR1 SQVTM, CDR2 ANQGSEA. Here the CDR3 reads CSVRAGTTEKLFF. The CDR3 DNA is TGCAGCGTTAGGGCCGGGACAACTGAAAAACTGTTTTTT.

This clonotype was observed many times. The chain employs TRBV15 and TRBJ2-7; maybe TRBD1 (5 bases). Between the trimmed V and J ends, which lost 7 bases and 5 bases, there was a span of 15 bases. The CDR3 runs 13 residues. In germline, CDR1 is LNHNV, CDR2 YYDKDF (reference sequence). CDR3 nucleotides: TGTGCCACCACCAGGGCCCACCGGGACGAGCAGTACTTC. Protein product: CATTRAHRDEQYF.

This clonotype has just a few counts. CDR3 region: CSVVSLAAYNEQFF. The CDR3 nucleotides are TGCAGCGTTGTAAGTCTAGCGGCGTACAATGAGCAGTTCTTC. V and J are TRBV29-1 and TRBJ2-1; 7 bases line up with TRBD2. The CDR3 loop spans 14 amino acids. CDR1 and CDR2 from the germline V gene are SQVTM and ANQGSEA. Trimming at V came to 4 bases and at J to 4 bases, leaving 7 bases not matched to a gene.

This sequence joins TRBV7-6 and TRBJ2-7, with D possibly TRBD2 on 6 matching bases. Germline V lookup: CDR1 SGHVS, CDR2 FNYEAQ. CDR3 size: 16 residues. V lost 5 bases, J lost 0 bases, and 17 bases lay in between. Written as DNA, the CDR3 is TGTGCCAGCAGCCCGATGACTAGACAGAGCTCCTACGAGCAGTACTTC. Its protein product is CASSPMTRQSSYEQYF.

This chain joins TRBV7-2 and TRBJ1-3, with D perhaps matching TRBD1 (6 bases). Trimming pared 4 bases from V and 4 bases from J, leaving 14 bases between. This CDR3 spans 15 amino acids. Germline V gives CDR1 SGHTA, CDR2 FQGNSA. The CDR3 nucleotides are TGTGCCAGCAGCTCTACGGGGGCGCCCGGAAACACCATATATTTT. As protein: CASSSTGAPGNTIYF.

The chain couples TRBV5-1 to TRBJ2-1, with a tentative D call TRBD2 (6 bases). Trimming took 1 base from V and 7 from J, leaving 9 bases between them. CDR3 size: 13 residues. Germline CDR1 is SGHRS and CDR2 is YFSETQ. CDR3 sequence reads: CASSLQTRNEQFF. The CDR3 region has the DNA TGCGCCAGCAGCTTGCAGACTAGAAATGAGCAGTTCTTC.

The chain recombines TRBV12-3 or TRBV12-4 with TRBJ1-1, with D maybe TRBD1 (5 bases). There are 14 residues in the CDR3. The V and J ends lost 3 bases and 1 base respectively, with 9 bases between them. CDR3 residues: CASSLTEGNTEAFF. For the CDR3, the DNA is TGTGCCAGCAGTTTGACAGAGGGGAACACTGAAGCTTTCTTT.

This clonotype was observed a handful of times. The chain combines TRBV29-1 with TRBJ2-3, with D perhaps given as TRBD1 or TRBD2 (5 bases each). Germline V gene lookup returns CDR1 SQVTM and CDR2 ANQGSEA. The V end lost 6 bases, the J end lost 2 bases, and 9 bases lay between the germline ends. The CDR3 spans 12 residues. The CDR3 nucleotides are TGCAGCGTGGGGGACGACACAGATACGCAGTATTTT. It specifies CSVGDDTDTQYF.

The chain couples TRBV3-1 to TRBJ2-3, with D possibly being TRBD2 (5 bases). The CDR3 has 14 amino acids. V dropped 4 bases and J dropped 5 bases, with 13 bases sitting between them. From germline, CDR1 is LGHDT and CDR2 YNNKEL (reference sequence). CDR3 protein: CASSPSDRGDTQYF. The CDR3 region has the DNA TGTGCCAGCAGCCCCAGCGATCGGGGAGATACGCAGTATTTT.

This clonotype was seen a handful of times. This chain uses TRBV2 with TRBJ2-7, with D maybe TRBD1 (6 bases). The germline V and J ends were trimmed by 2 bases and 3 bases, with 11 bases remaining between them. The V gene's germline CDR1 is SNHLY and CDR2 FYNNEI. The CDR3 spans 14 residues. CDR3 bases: TGTGCCAGCAGTGAACAGGGGATAATCTACGAGCAGTACTTC. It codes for CASSEQGIIYEQYF. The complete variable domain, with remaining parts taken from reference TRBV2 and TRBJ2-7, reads EPEVTQTPSHQVTQMGQEVILRCVPISNHLYFYWYRQILGQKVEFLVSFYNNEISEKSEIFDDQFSVERPDGSNFTLKIRSTKLEDSAMYFCASSEQGIIYEQYFGPGTRLTVT.